The 10 T cell receptor beta chains in this list originate from one sample, sequenced in a study of early T cells in non-severe SARS-CoV-2 infection. MiXCR, applied by TCRdb to the 5' RACE reads, yields one record per CDR3 protein. The sample records about 42,000 distinct CDR3 sequences, around 6.9% being singletons. The sample consisted of whole blood. Every receptor here comes from an adult who was a healthcare worker with PCR-confirmed SARS-CoV-2 infection or an uninfected control (not recorded which).

This clonotype occurred many times. V is TRBV18 and J is TRBJ1-1; possibly TRBD1 for D (5 bases). Germline V gene sequence: CDR1 KGHSH, CDR2 LQKENI. Trimming removed 0 bases from V and 1 base from J, with 18 bases in between. The CDR3 runs to 18 residues. CDR3 in DNA: TGTGCCAGCTCACCACCGAGGGGTCAGGGACGGCGGAACACTGAAGCTTTCTTT. Encoded protein: CASSPPRGQGRRNTEAFF.

This clonotype was picked up a small number of times. J is TRBJ1-5 and V is TRBV6-5, with TRBD1 as a possible D gene (5 bases). CDR1 and CDR2 from the germline V gene are MNHEY and SVGAGI. The CDR3 sequence is 14 residues long. V lost 4 bases to trimming and J lost 4 bases, with 11 bases between them. The CDR3 is CASSSPGGNQPQHF. CDR3 DNA: TGTGCCAGCAGTTCCCCGGGGGGGAATCAGCCCCAGCATTTT.

This clonotype was seen many times. The V and J genes are TRBV2 and TRBJ1-1, with a tentative D call TRBD1 (5 bases). The V gene's germline CDR1 is SNHLY and CDR2 FYNNEI. This CDR3 is 15 amino acids long. The germline V and J ends were trimmed by 3 bases and 3 bases, with 14 bases remaining between them. CDR3 protein: CASSDRGWEDTEAFF. The CDR3 region has the DNA TGTGCCAGCAGTGACCGGGGCTGGGAGGACACTGAAGCTTTCTTT.

The chain carries TRBV5-1 and TRBJ1-5; D is possibly TRBD1 (6 bases). Trimming removed 2 bases from V and 0 bases from J, with 9 bases in between. From germline, CDR1 is SGHRS and CDR2 YFSETQ. The CDR3 extends over 15 amino acids. DNA for the CDR3: TGCGCCAGCAGCTTTTCGGGGGCTAGCAATCAGCCCCAGCATTTT. Amino acids: CASSFSGASNQPQHF.

In this sample, this clonotype turned up a few times. The chain has TRBV6-2 or TRBV6-3 and TRBJ2-7; unclear D gene. There are 13 residues in the CDR3. Germline loops: CDR1 MNHEY, CDR2 SVGEGT. The V end was cut by 2 bases, the J end by 2 bases, with 7 bases between. The CDR3, as DNA: TGTGCCAGCAGTTACGACCCAGCCTACGAGCAGTACTTC. Translating gives CASSYDPAYEQYF.

The genes are TRBV4-2 and TRBJ1-2; D call uncertain. CDR1 LGHNA and CDR2 YNFKEQ come from the germline V gene. The CDR3 runs 16 residues. The V gene lost 4 bases and the J gene lost 1 base, with 16 bases spanning the gap. The CDR3 bases are TGTGCCAGCAGCCCTGTCGCGGCAGACCGTAACTATGGCTACACCTTC. It specifies CASSPVAADRNYGYTF.

This clonotype was observed a few times. The chain has TRBV29-1 and TRBJ1-1; unclear D gene. Trimming shortened V by 4 bases and J by 3 bases, and 6 bases separated the two germline ends. The CDR3 totals 11 residues. Per the germline V gene, CDR1 is SQVTM and CDR2 is ANQGSEA. CDR3 DNA: TGCAGCGTTGTGTTTGACACTGAAGCTTTCTTT. Protein product: CSVVFDTEAFF.

This clonotype was picked up many times. The chain has TRBV7-8 and TRBJ2-7; D gene uncertain. CDR1 and CDR2 from the germline V gene are SGHVS and FQNEAQ. Between the trimmed V and J ends, which lost 1 base and 3 bases, there was a span of 13 bases. The CDR3 extends over 15 amino acids. The CDR3 nucleotides read TGTGCCAGCAGCTTAGAGCGAGTGATCAGCTACGAGCAGTACTTC. This sequence encodes CASSLERVISYEQYF.

This clonotype was recorded at least ten times. The chain couples TRBV6-1 to TRBJ2-2; a possible D gene is TRBD2 (5 bases). Trimming shortened V by 4 bases and J by 4 bases, and 13 bases separated the two germline ends. This CDR3 is built from 15 residues. Germline V CDR1 and CDR2: MNHNS, SASEGT. As DNA, the CDR3 is TGTGCCAGCAGTGTGGTCCGGGGAGTCACCGGGGAGCTGTTTTTT. Residues: CASSVVRGVTGELFF.

This clonotype came up a few times. The V gene is TRBV12-3 or TRBV12-4, the J gene TRBJ1-1, with 10 nucleotides matching TRBD1. The CDR3 extends over 16 amino acids. Losses at the gene ends were 7 bases for V and 6 bases for J; bases not matched to a gene: 14. CDR3: CASTNPGTGEGPEAFF. CDR3 in DNA: TGTGCCAGCACCAACCCCGGGACAGGGGAAGGCCCTGAAGCTTTCTTT.